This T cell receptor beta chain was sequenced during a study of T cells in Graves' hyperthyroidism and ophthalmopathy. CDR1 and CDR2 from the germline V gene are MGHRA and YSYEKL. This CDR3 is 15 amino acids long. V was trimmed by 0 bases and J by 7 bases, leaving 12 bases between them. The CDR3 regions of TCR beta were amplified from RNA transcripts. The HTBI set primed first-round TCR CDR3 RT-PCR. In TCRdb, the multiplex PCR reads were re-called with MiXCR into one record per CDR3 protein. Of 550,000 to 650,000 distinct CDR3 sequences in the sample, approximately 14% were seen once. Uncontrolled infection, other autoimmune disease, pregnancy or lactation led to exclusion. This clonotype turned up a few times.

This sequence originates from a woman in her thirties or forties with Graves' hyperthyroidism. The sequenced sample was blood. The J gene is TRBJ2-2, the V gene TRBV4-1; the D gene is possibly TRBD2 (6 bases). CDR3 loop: CASSQEEGVVGELFF. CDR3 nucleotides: TGCGCCAGCAGCCAAGAGGAGGGAGTGGTCGGGGAGCTGTTTTTT.